The sequence of this T cell receptor beta chain was determined in a study of T cell repertoires in cytomegalovirus infection. Study overall: CMV epitopes, recently identified HLA-C-restricted and well-studied HLA-B-restricted, were used.

As to this clonotype: Its specificity is unknown. A read error may account for a junction end that differs from germline.

TCRdb redid the calling of the reads with MiXCR, one entry per CDR3 protein. The data show more than 55,000 distinct CDR3 sequences, approximately 22% seen once. This CDR3 is 17 amino acids long. The germline V gene encodes CDR1 SGHVS and CDR2 FNYEAQ. The chain uses TRBV7-6 and TRBJ2-6; D assignment may be TRBD1 or TRBD2 (5 bases each). The sequence was obtained from a human donor in good health (CMV status not recorded). Some clones in this sample may be carry-over from other donors' samples. The sample here was CD8+ T cells from cultured PBMCs, taken from culture after CMV antigen stimulation. The DNA for the CDR3 is TGTGCCAGCAGCTTAGACGGAGGCGCCTCTGGGGCCAACGTCCTGACTTTT. This gives the protein CASSLDGGASGANVLTF.